This paragraph covers one T cell receptor beta chain sequence. What it recognizes is unknown. V lost 1 base to trimming and J lost 8 bases, with 12 bases between them. Germline assignment: CDR1 SGHTA and CDR2 FQGNSA. The CDR3 length is 14 residues. The data are from a study of cytomegalovirus exposure and HLA in healthy donors. Study observations and caveats: Rare TCR sequences predominated, though certain public TCRs were found in many donors.

The table came from immunoSEQ multiplex PCR; TCRdb's copy has only in-frame clones and leaves some out. Counted here are 200,000 to 250,000 clones, less than 90% occurring once; the ten biggest clones make up roughly 5.7%. The sequenced sample consisted of PBMCs. The chain employs TRBV7-2 and TRBJ1-5; D is uncertain. The TCR comes from a woman aged 18-35 years in good health and CMV-seronegative. In nucleotides, the CDR3 is TGTGCCAGCAGCTTAGGTCCGGGTGAGAAGCCCCAGCATTTT. It translates to CASSLGPGEKPQHF.